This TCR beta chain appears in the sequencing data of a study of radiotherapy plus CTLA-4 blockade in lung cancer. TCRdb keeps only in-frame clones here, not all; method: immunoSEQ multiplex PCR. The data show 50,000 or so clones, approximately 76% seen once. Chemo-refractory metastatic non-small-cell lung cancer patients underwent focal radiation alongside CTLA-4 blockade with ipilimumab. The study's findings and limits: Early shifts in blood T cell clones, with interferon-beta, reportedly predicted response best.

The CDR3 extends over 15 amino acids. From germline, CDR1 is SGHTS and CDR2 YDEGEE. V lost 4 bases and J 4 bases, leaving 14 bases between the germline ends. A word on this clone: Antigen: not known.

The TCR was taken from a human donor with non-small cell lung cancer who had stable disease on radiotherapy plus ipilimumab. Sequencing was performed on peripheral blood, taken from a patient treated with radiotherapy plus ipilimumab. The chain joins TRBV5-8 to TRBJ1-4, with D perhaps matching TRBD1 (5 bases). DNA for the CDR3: TGTGCCAGCAGCGGACAACAGAAGTTTAATGAAAAACTGTTTTTT. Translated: CASSGQQKFNEKLFF.